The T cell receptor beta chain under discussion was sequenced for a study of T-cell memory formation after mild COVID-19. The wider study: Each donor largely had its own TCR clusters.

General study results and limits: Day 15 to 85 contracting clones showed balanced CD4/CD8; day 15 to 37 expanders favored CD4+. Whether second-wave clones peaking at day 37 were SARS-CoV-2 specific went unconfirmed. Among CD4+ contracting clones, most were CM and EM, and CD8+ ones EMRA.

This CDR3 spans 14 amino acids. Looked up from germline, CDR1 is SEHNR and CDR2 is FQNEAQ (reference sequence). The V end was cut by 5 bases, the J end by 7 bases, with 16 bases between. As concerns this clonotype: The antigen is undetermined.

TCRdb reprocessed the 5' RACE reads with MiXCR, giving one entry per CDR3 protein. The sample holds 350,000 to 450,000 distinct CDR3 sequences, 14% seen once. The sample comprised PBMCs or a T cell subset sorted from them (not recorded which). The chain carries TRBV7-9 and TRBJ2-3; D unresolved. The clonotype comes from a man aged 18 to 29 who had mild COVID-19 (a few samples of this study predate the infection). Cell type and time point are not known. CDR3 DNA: TGTGCCAGCAGCCCTCGGACCCTTGATCATACGCAGTATTTT. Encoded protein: CASSPRTLDHTQYF.